This TCR beta chain was identified in a study of T cells expressing NK-cell markers. Across the study: Obtained from sorted CD3+CD56+NKG2C+, CD3+CD56+NKG2C- and CD3+CD56-NKG2C+ T cells were the TCR beta repertoires.

On this clonotype: The antigen remains unidentified.

cDNA encoding TCR beta was synthesized via 5'RACE template switching incorporating UMIs. From the 5' RACE reads, TCRdb lists one entry per CDR3 protein and no DNA. Recorded for this sample: approximately 170,000 distinct CDR3 sequences. Germline CDR1 and CDR2: MNHEY and SMNVEV (reference sequence). CDR3 length: 14 residues. Study-wide results and limits: Of the CD8+ T cells in about 6 donors, about 1.0-7.5% belonged to dominant NKG2C+ clonotypes. In a few donors, these clonotypes also led the CD3+CD56-NKG2C+ fraction.

Sequencing input: blood T cells: a sorted CD56 or NKG2C T cell subset, CD4+ or CD8+ T cells, or bulk PBMC T cells (not recorded which). This receptor was taken from a man aged 18 to 69 in good health. The chain couples TRBV27 to TRBJ1-1; as DNA is missing, the TRBD1 call by TCRdb cannot be tested. The CDR3 is CASSLPGQGAGAFF.